This paragraph reports one T cell receptor beta chain. This sample was taken from a study of shared clonotypes between healthy human individuals. Assay: immunoSEQ multiplex PCR; the TCRdb copy retains only in-frame clones and omits some. The table has about half a million clones, about 80% seen once. Germline V gene data show CDR1 as WNHNN and CDR2 as SYGVQD (reference sequence). Trimming left V 2 bases short and J 5 bases short, with 13 bases between. The CDR3 loop spans 14 amino acids. Sequenced input: PBMCs. The V gene is TRBV10-1, the J gene TRBJ2-7, with D possibly matching TRBD2 (6 bases). This clonotype originated in a woman aged 40 to 50 in good health. Some clones in this sample may be carry-over from other donors' samples. The CDR3 bases are TGCGCCAGCAGTGAGGGGGGGAGTCCCCACGAGCAGTACTTC. It is translated as CASSEGGSPHEQYF.